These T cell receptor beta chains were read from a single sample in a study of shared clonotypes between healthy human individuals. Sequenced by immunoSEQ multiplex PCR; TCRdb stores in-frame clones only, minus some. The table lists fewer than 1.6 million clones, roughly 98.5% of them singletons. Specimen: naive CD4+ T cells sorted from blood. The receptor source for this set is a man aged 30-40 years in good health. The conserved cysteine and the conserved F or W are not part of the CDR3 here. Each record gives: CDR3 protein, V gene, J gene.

ASSLGTGARYEQY	TRBV5-1	TRBJ2-7
ASSLAEWPYNEQF	TRBV2	TRBJ2-1
ASIGRSTDTQY	TRBV5-6	TRBJ2-3
ASSLEAGTTGELF	TRBV7-2	TRBJ2-2
ASTLSWRGTEQF	TRBV28	TRBJ2-1
ASRSPAVGEQY	TRBV5-4	TRBJ2-7
AWSVSSNEQF	TRBV30	TRBJ2-1
ASSPTRGPSYEQY	TRBV18	TRBJ2-7
ASSEGRGQPEAKNIQY	TRBV5-6	TRBJ2-4
ASSKETGASYGYT	TRBV7-2	TRBJ1-2
ASSLVPTSGLTYEQY	TRBV7-8	TRBJ2-7
ASSPLGASSTDTQY	TRBV18	TRBJ2-3
ASIRGGGAGADEQF	TRBV28	TRBJ2-1
ASSFRSGQGTEAF	TRBV11-2	TRBJ1-1
ASSLGQGSYNEQF	TRBV11-3	TRBJ2-1
ASSVGTGQHNEQF	TRBV9	TRBJ2-1
ASSPLAGERPGELF	TRBV18	TRBJ2-2
ASMLQGLVGELF	TRBV19	TRBJ2-2
ASSLLVETQY	TRBV18	TRBJ2-5
ASSLQGTDTQY	TRBV5-4	TRBJ2-3
ASSPRGGETQY	TRBV18	TRBJ2-5
ATSKVDRDLYGYT	TRBV15	TRBJ1-2